This record covers a single TCR beta chain. Its antigen remains unidentified. The sample originates from a study of OX40 agonist ivuxolimab in advanced cancers. Study conclusions and caveats: Expanded peripheral T cell antigen specificity was not determined. Patients who responded partially at 0.1-3.0 mg/kg showed clonal expansion ranking among the lowest.

Sequencing used immunoSEQ multiplex PCR; TCRdb keeps in-frame clones, though not all of them. This table holds approximately 26,000 clones, roughly 80% found once. The CDR3 totals 14 residues. With V trimmed by 4 bases and J by 4 bases, 5 bases remained unmatched. From germline, CDR1 is SGDLS and CDR2 YYNGEE. Anyone with autoimmune disease history or systemic immunosuppression was excluded. The sequence was obtained from an adult with an advanced solid tumor such as melanoma, head and neck, liver or kidney cancer. J is TRBJ2-1 and V is TRBV9; 7 nucleotides agree with TRBD1. Sequencing used CD4+ or CD8+ T cells sorted from blood, obtained in a trial of the OX40 agonist ivuxolimab. CDR3 coding DNA: TGTGCCAGCAGCCCCAGACAGGGTTACAATGAGCAGTTCTTC. Its translation is CASSPRQGYNEQFF.